This is a list of T cell receptor beta chains from one sample in a study of CD8+ T cells in alopecia areata. Method: immunoSEQ multiplex PCR; TCRdb's copy keeps in-frame clones and lacks some. The table has about 220,000 clones, more than 45% seen once. The sample here was CD4+ T cells sorted from blood, taken at week 4, from a patient treated with tofacitinib. The receptors shown here come from a human donor with alopecia areata. The CDR3 runs from the conserved cysteine through the conserved F or W. D genes are given only for firm matches. Size is omitted from some rows. Given values are once, few, many or a class for expanded clones.

TRBD1	.	TRBV7-2	TRBJ2-6	CASGYLGGASF	TGTGCCAGCGGTTATCTAGGGGGCGCGTCTTTC
.	.	TRBV10-3	TRBJ2-5	CAISDSLGGPQETQYF	TGTGCCATCAGTGATTCCCTCGGGGGGCCCCAAGAGACCCAGTACTTC
.	.	TRBV4-3	TRBJ1-1	CASSQEPMNTEAFF	TGCGCCAGCAGCCAAGAGCCGATGAACACTGAAGCTTTCTTT
TRBD1	.	TRBV6-1	TRBJ1-2	CASSAAGTGVYGYTF	TGTGCCAGCAGTGCGGCCGGGACAGGGGTCTATGGCTACACCTTC
.	few	TRBV30	TRBJ2-1	CAWSVTRNNEQFF	TGTGCCTGGAGTGTAACTAGGAACAATGAGCAGTTCTTC
.	few	TRBV29-1	TRBJ2-6	CSVSDSGANVLTF	TGCAGCGTTTCCGACTCTGGGGCCAACGTCCTGACTTTC
TRBD1	few	TRBV29-1	TRBJ1-2	CSVDSSGTGGVYGYTF	TGCAGCGTTGATTCCTCCGGGACAGGGGGCGTCTATGGCTACACCTTC
.	.	TRBV2	TRBJ1-1	CASSVRINTEAFF	TGTGCCAGCAGTGTAAGGATTAACACTGAAGCTTTCTTT
.	.	TRBV25-1	TRBJ2-3	CASRQAVTDTQYF	TGTGCCAGCAGGCAGGCTGTCACAGATACGCAGTATTTT
.	.	TRBV5-1	TRBJ2-6	CASSLVAGLNSGANVLTF	TGCGCCAGCAGCTTGGTTGCGGGGCTAAACTCTGGGGCCAACGTCCTGACTTTC
.	.	TRBV28	TRBJ2-7	CASRAGAVGALYEQYF	TGTGCCAGCAGGGCAGGCGCAGTAGGGGCCCTCTACGAGCAGTACTTC
.	many	TRBV5-1	TRBJ1-2	CASSLAGPGKGGYTF	TGCGCCAGCAGCTTGGCCGGCCCGGGGAAGGGCGGCTACACCTTC
.	.	TRBV29-1	TRBJ2-4	CSVRENIQYF	TGCAGCGTTAGGGAAAACATTCAGTACTTC
.	.	TRBV7-2	TRBJ1-2	CASSRSNYGYTF	TGTGCCAGCAGCCGGTCCAACTATGGCTACACCTTC
TRBD2	few	TRBV5-1	TRBJ2-3	CASSLMSGAADTQYF	TGCGCCAGCAGCTTGATGAGCGGGGCCGCAGATACGCAGTATTTT
.	.	TRBV19	TRBJ2-5	CASSIVSSQETQYF	TGTGCCAGTAGTATAGTCAGTAGCCAAGAGACCCAGTACTTC
TRBD1	few	TRBV7-3	TRBJ1-6	CASSPGTENSPLHF	TGTGCCAGCAGCCCCGGGACAGAAAATTCACCCCTCCACTTT
TRBD1	few	TRBV19	TRBJ2-7	CASSPRTGAGTYEQYF	TGTGCCAGTAGTCCCCGGACAGGGGCCGGAACCTACGAGCAGTACTTC
.	once	TRBV27	TRBJ1-1	CASSQGGNTEAFF	TGTGCCAGCAGTCAAGGGGGGAACACTGAAGCTTTCTTT
.	.	TRBV30	TRBJ1-5	CAWSARGALNQPQHF	TGTGCCTGGAGTGCCCGGGGTGCTCTCAATCAGCCCCAGCATTTT
.	.	TRBV19	TRBJ2-7	CASTTGRGASYEQYF	TGTGCCAGTACCACAGGTCGCGGAGCGTCCTACGAGCAGTACTTC
.	few	TRBV15	TRBJ2-7	CATSRERGSYEQYF	TGTGCCACCAGCAGAGAAAGGGGCTCCTACGAGCAGTACTTC
.	.	TRBV6-4	TRBJ1-6	CASSDPGSPLHF	TGTGCCAGCAGCGACCCTGGGTCACCCCTCCACTTT
.	few	TRBV30	TRBJ2-5	CAATGRKETQYF	TGTGCCGCAACTGGAAGGAAAGAGACCCAGTACTTC
.	once	TRBV5-6	TRBJ2-6	CASSLQGQISGANVLTF	TGTGCCAGCAGCTTGCAGGGACAAATCTCTGGGGCCAACGTCCTGACTTTC
.	.	TRBV20-1	TRBJ2-1	CSATLNGEQFF	TGCAGTGCTACCCTAAATGGAGAGCAGTTCTTC
.	many	TRBV2	TRBJ1-2	CASHKEYGYTF	TGTGCCAGCCACAAGGAATATGGCTACACCTTC
TRBD1	.	TRBV29-1	TRBJ1-1	CSASRTGAPMNTEAFF	TGCAGCGCCTCGCGTACAGGGGCTCCCATGAACACTGAAGCTTTCTTT
TRBD2	.	TRBV28	TRBJ2-5	CASSRAGGGETQYF	TGTGCCAGCAGTCGAGCGGGGGGAGGAGAGACCCAGTACTTC
TRBD1	.	TRBV15	TRBJ2-5	CATSPLGQGETQYF	TGTGCCACCAGCCCGTTAGGACAGGGGGAGACCCAGTACTTC
TRBD1	few	TRBV29-1	TRBJ2-7	CSVAYRGEQYF	TGCAGCGTTGCCTACAGGGGCGAGCAGTACTTC
TRBD1	few	TRBV2	TRBJ2-2	CAGRRTGDTGELFF	TGTGCCGGAAGAAGGACAGGGGACACCGGGGAGCTGTTTTTT
.	many	TRBV5-5	TRBJ2-6	CASSFRVSGANVLTF	TGTGCCAGCAGCTTTAGGGTATCTGGGGCCAACGTCCTGACTTTC
.	.	TRBV4-3	TRBJ1-2	CASSQGILRDNYGYTF	TGCGCCAGCAGCCAAGGAATCTTGAGGGATAACTATGGCTACACCTTC
TRBD1	.	TRBV9	TRBJ1-2	CASSPAGTEYGYTF	TGTGCCAGCAGCCCGGCCGGGACAGAGTATGGCTACACCTTC
TRBD1	.	TRBV5-1	TRBJ2-3	CASSIGTGTDDSTDTQYF	TGCGCCAGCAGCATCGGGACAGGGACTGATGATAGCACAGATACGCAGTATTTT
TRBD1	once	TRBV13	TRBJ1-1	CASSLSGTGRTEAFF	TGTGCCAGCAGCTTAAGTGGGACAGGGAGAACTGAAGCTTTCTTT
TRBD1	.	TRBV30	TRBJ2-5	CAWSGTGYLETQYF	TGTGCCTGGAGTGGGACAGGGTACTTAGAGACCCAGTACTTC
.	few	TRBV2	TRBJ2-7	CASSVSEQYF	TGTGCCAGCAGTGTTAGCGAGCAGTACTTC
TRBD1	.	TRBV7-6	TRBJ1-6	CASSPGQGNYSPLHF	TGTGCCAGCAGCCCCGGACAGGGAAACTATTCACCCCTCCACTTT
.	few	TRBV7-2	TRBJ2-2	CASSLVGDRRTGELFF	TGTGCCAGCAGCTTGGTGGGTGACAGGCGTACCGGGGAGCTGTTTTTT
TRBD1	.	TRBV6-1	TRBJ2-4	CASSETDRVKNIQYF	TGTGCCAGCAGTGAAACGGACAGGGTCAAAAACATTCAGTACTTC
.	.	TRBV25-1	TRBJ2-5	CASSFPRGQTDLQETQYF	TGTGCCAGCAGTTTCCCCCGAGGACAGACAGATCTCCAAGAGACCCAGTACTTC
.	.	TRBV15	TRBJ1-5	CATSTRGGNQPQHF	TGTGCCACCAGTACCCGGGGAGGGAATCAGCCCCAGCATTTT
.	.	TRBV13	TRBJ2-3	CASSLRAVGEIVDTQYF	TGTGCCAGCAGCTTAAGAGCGGTTGGGGAAATCGTAGATACGCAGTATTTT
.	.	TRBV2	TRBJ2-3	CASTGHTDTQYF	TGTGCCAGCACAGGCCACACGGATACGCAGTATTTT
.	.	TRBV6-5	TRBJ2-1	CASSSAGLEQFF	TGTGCCAGCAGTTCCGCTGGTTTGGAGCAGTTCTTC